The clone carrying this TCR beta chain was observed a single time. Antigen specificity is unknown. CDR1 and CDR2 (germline): LNHDA, SQIVND (reference sequence). The CDR3 consists of 15 residues. The J segment lost 7 bases and the V segment lost 5 bases, leaving 11 bases of the junction unmatched. The assay was immunoSEQ multiplex PCR, and TCRdb's table has in-frame clones only and misses some. The sample holds approximately 150,000 clones, approximately 92% seen once. This sample is part of a study of T cell responses to AZD1222 COVID-19 vaccine. Overall study context: Whether given at about 4 or about 12 weeks, second doses were pooled.

Study-wide findings and caveats: The donor group comprised mostly white British people and more females; the analysis possibly underestimated clonal diversity. AZD1222 recipients seropositive at baseline numbered only 6 or 7. Of spike-specific TCRs, nearly half reportedly target regions left unmutated in variants.

This TCR derives from an adult in good health. This chain joins TRBV19 and TRBJ1-1, with TRBD1 matching 9 bases. This specimen was peripheral blood, taken on day 0 of AZD1222 vaccination. In DNA form, the CDR3 reads TGTGCCAGTAGTGTACCCGGGACAGGGAAAGGTGAAGCTTTCTTT. Encoded protein: CASSVPGTGKGEAFF.